The 28 T cell receptor beta chains below come from one sample, sequenced in a study of blood T cell repertoires in COVID-19. Method: immunoSEQ multiplex PCR; TCRdb's copy keeps in-frame clones and lacks some. The data contain 190,000 or so clones, around 90% of them singletons. The sequenced sample was peripheral blood. All receptors derive from a man in his forties or fifties with acute or convalescent COVID-19.

The DNA of the CDR3 is TGTGCCAGCATTAGGGGGCAGTCAGAGACCCAGTACTTC. Its translation is CASIRGQSETQYF. V and J are TRBV12-3 or TRBV12-4 and TRBJ2-5; 7 bases agree with TRBD1. Trimming at V came to 7 bases and at J to 4 bases, leaving 6 bases not matched to a gene. The CDR3 loop spans 13 amino acids.

The gene calls are TRBV19 and TRBJ2-7; 8 nucleotides align to TRBD1. Germline V gene lookup returns CDR1 LNHDA and CDR2 SQIVND (reference sequence). After removal of 6 bases from V and 2 bases from J, the junction contained 6 bases not matched to a gene. This CDR3 is built from 14 residues. The CDR3 is CASSRGTGAYEQYF. The CDR3 DNA reads TGTGCCAGTAGCCGGGGGACAGGAGCCTACGAGCAGTACTTC.

The chain couples TRBV10-1 to TRBJ2-1; D call uncertain. CDR3 length: 13 amino acids. Germline V gene lookup returns CDR1 WNHNN and CDR2 SYGVQD (reference sequence). Trimming cost V 2 bases and J 4 bases, with 6 bases left between them. The CDR3, as DNA: TGCGCCAGCAGTGAGGTCCCATACAATGAGCAGTTCTTC. Translated, it gives CASSEVPYNEQFF.

V gene TRBV7-3 combines with J gene TRBJ1-1; 7 positions agree with TRBD1. This CDR3 has 13 residues. The germline V gene has CDR1 SGHTA and CDR2 FQGTGA. Trimming at V came to 5 bases and at J to 3 bases, leaving 3 bases not matched to a gene. This CDR3 is CASSRQGDTEAFF. DNA of the CDR3: TGTGCCAGCAGCAGACAGGGAGACACTGAAGCTTTCTTT.

Only one count was recorded for this clone. This rearrangement joins TRBV6-2 or TRBV6-3 to TRBJ1-2, with a possible D match to TRBD1 (5 bases). The ends were cut back, 6 bases at V and 1 base at J, with 15 bases in the middle. The germline CDR1 and CDR2 sequences are MNHEY and SVGEGT. The CDR3 covers 15 residues. For the CDR3, the DNA is TGTGCCAGCAGCCGGGGCGGGAACCTTAACTATGGCTACACCTTC. It translates to CASSRGGNLNYGYTF.

This chain joins TRBV10-3 and TRBJ2-2; 12 bases are a match to TRBD2. The CDR3 is 17 residues long. With V trimmed by 7 bases and J by 0 bases, 6 bases remained unmatched. The germline CDR1 and CDR2 sequences are ENHRY and SYGVKD. Here the CDR3 DNA reads TGTGCCATCAAGAACGGACTAGCGGGACCGAACACCGGGGAGCTGTTTTTT. It encodes CAIKNGLAGPNTGELFF.

A remark on this clone: Different DNA sequences within this sample yield the same CDR3. This chain links TRBV5-1 with TRBJ2-3, with D uncertain. The V end was cut by 0 bases, the J end by 2 bases, with 4 bases between. Germline V gene data show CDR1 as SGHRS and CDR2 as YFSETQ. This CDR3 region has 13 residues. This CDR3 is CASSLDYTDTQYF. In DNA form, the CDR3 reads TGCGCCAGCAGCTTGGACTACACAGATACGCAGTATTTT.

This clone turned up a few times. Here the CDR3 DNA reads TGCAGCGTTGTAGCTGGGGGCGGCACTGAAGCTTTCTTT. It yields the protein CSVVAGGGTEAFF. V usage is TRBV29-1 and J usage is TRBJ1-1; D possibly corresponds to TRBD1 (6 bases). Trimming stripped 4 bases from V and 4 bases from J, with 13 bases between. The CDR3 is 13 residues long. Germline V gene sequence: CDR1 SQVTM, CDR2 ANQGSEA.

The gene calls are TRBV19 and TRBJ2-2; the D gene is possibly TRBD2 (5 bases). Germline V gives CDR1 LNHDA, CDR2 SQIVND (reference sequence). V lost 6 bases to trimming and J lost 2 bases, with 10 bases between them. CDR3 length: 14 amino acids. The CDR3 region is CASRTEGNTGELFF. Here the CDR3 DNA reads TGTGCCAGTAGAACCGAGGGAAACACCGGGGAGCTGTTTTTT.

In nucleotides, the CDR3 is TGTGCCAGCAGCTTGGACAGGGGTGGTATCTACGAGCAGTACTTC. Amino acid sequence: CASSLDRGGIYEQYF. The J gene is TRBJ2-7, the V gene TRBV5-8; TRBD1 matches 7 bases. The CDR3 has 15 amino acids. V shed 0 bases, J shed 3 bases, and the junction held 6 bases outside the gene matches. CDR1 and CDR2 (germline): SGHTS, YDEGEE.

The V call is TRBV4-3, the J call TRBJ1-3; D is possibly TRBD1 (5 bases). The CDR3 is made up of 16 amino acids. Germline loops: CDR1 LGHNA, CDR2 YSLEER. Trimming left V 0 bases short and J 5 bases short, with 14 bases between. CDR3 sequence reads: CASSQESRGSRNTIYF. As DNA, the CDR3 is TGCGCCAGCAGCCAAGAGTCACGGGGGAGTCGAAACACCATATATTTT.

This sequence joins TRBV4-1 and TRBJ2-3; TRBD2 might be the D (6 bases). CDR3 size: 20 residues. CDR1 and CDR2 from the germline V gene are MGHRA and YSYEKL. Trimming removed 0 bases at V and 3 bases at J, with 25 bases between. For the CDR3, the DNA is TGCGCCAGCAGCCAAGACGCAGGCGGGAAGGCAAATTCAAAAACAGATACGCAGTATTTT. This sequence encodes CASSQDAGGKANSKTDTQYF.

The J gene is TRBJ1-2, the V gene TRBV25-1; no clear D. The CDR3 covers 14 residues. Trimming pared 9 bases from V and 2 bases from J, leaving 16 bases between. From germline, CDR1 is MGHDK and CDR2 SYGVNS. The CDR3 coding sequence is TGTGCCAGTCGTACCCGGGAAGACAACTATGGCTACACCTTC. It is translated as CASRTREDNYGYTF.

The chain employs TRBV24-1 and TRBJ2-2; TRBD1 might be the D (5 bases). Germline V gives CDR1 KGHDR, CDR2 SFDVKD. The CDR3 length is 14 residues. Between the trimmed V and J ends, which lost 5 bases and 5 bases, there was a span of 11 bases. CDR3 bases: TGTGCCACCAGTGTAGGGGTTGTAACCGGGGAGCTGTTTTTT. Protein sequence: CATSVGVVTGELFF.

The chain couples TRBV11-2 to TRBJ1-2; 7 bases fit TRBD1. V was clipped by 0 bases and J by 8 bases; unmatched bases: 12. Per the germline V gene, CDR1 is SGHAT and CDR2 is FQNNGV. This CDR3 spans 16 amino acids. This CDR3 is CASSLDQGGRVSGYTF. The CDR3 bases are TGTGCCAGCAGCTTAGATCAGGGGGGCCGAGTGTCAGGCTACACCTTC. The entire variable domain, with the rest obtained from reference TRBV11-2 and TRBJ1-2, is as follows: EAGVAQSPRYKIIEKRQSVAFWCNPISGHATLYWYQQILGQGPKLLIQFQNNGVVDDSQLPKDRFSAERLKGVDSTLKIQPAKLEDSAVYLCASSLDQGGRVSGYTFGSGTRLTVV.

This clone was counted once. The gene calls are TRBV30 and TRBJ2-5; a possible D gene is TRBD2 (6 bases). Trimming shortened V by 4 bases and J by 2 bases, and 14 bases separated the two germline ends. In germline, CDR1 is GTSNPN, CDR2 SVGIG (reference sequence). The CDR3 runs to 14 residues. The CDR3 protein is CAWMGGGLQETQYF. The CDR3 DNA sequence: TGTGCCTGGATGGGGGGAGGTTTGCAAGAGACCCAGTACTTC.

Concerning this clone: The same CDR3 can be traced to other DNA sequences in this sample. The CDR3 coding sequence is TGTGCCAGCAGCTTGGGCAGGGGGAACACTGAAGCTTTCTTT. This gives the protein CASSLGRGNTEAFF. The chain uses TRBV7-2 and TRBJ1-1, with D possibly TRBD1 on 6 matching bases. Germline CDR1 SGHTA, CDR2 FQGNSA. The V end was cut by 3 bases, the J end by 1 base, with 9 bases between. There are 14 residues in the CDR3.

The rearrangement links TRBV10-2 to TRBJ2-7, with a possible D match to TRBD1 (6 bases). The CDR3 is made up of 15 amino acids. Looked up from germline, CDR1 is WSHSY and CDR2 is SAAADI. V lost 1 base and J lost 1, with 11 bases in between. The CDR3: CASSELGTMSYEQYF. CDR3 nucleotide sequence: TGCGCCAGCAGTGAGTTAGGGACAATGTCCTACGAGCAGTACTTC.

V and J are TRBV3-1 (or the pseudogene TRBV3-2) and TRBJ2-5, with D possibly TRBD2 on 5 matching bases. With 5 bases removed from V and 2 bases from J, the gap between germline ends came to 9 bases. This CDR3 spans 13 amino acids. Germline V gives CDR1 LGHDT, CDR2 YNNKEL (reference sequence). The CDR3 protein is CASSARGQETQYF. The CDR3 region has the DNA TGTGCCAGCAGCGCCCGGGGACAAGAGACCCAGTACTTC.

Comment on this clone: The sample carries other DNA sequences with the same CDR3. This chain connects TRBV7-6 to TRBJ2-7; TRBD2 matches at 10 bases. V lost 5 bases and J lost 0; bases outside the gene matches: 1. CDR1 SGHVS and CDR2 FNYEAQ come from the germline V gene. CDR3 length: 14 amino acids. The CDR3 sequence is CASSRTSGSYEQYF. In nucleotides, the CDR3 is TGTGCCAGCAGCCGGACTAGCGGCTCCTACGAGCAGTACTTC.

This chain links TRBV4-1 with TRBJ2-7; 10 positions agree with TRBD1. The CDR3 consists of 17 residues. J lost 1 base, V lost 1 base, and 7 bases had no gene match. Germline V gene data show CDR1 as MGHRA and CDR2 as YSYEKL. The CDR3 DNA is TGCGCCAGCAGCCAAGTAGCCGGGACAGGGGATTCCTACGAGCAGTACTTC. It translates to CASSQVAGTGDSYEQYF.

The V gene is TRBV28, the J gene TRBJ1-5, with unresolved D. V shed 3 bases and J shed 3 bases, with 12 bases lying between them. CDR1 is MDHEN, CDR2 SYDVKM, per germline. The CDR3 runs 15 residues. CDR3 residues: CASSLAGGFNQPQHF. The DNA of the CDR3 is TGTGCCAGCAGTTTGGCAGGAGGCTTCAATCAGCCCCAGCATTTT.

V gene TRBV27 combines with J gene TRBJ2-7, with 11 nucleotides matching TRBD2. The CDR3 sequence is 18 residues long. Per germline, CDR1 MNHEY and CDR2 SMNVEV (reference sequence). V dropped 5 bases and J dropped 3; count of bases not matched to a gene: 15. CDR3 in amino acids: CASSQPLTASGRLYEQYF. As DNA, the CDR3 is TGTGCCAGCAGTCAGCCACTGACGGCTAGCGGGAGGCTCTACGAGCAGTACTTC.

The chain carries TRBV5-4 and TRBJ1-2; TRBD1 aligns across 7 bases. The CDR3 has 14 amino acids. Germline loops: CDR1 SGHNT, CDR2 YYREEE (reference sequence). The junction had 5 bases not matched to a gene; V was cut back by 4 bases and J by 2 bases. CDR3 sequence (DNA): TGTGCCAGCAGCCTCGGGACAGACAACTATGGCTACACCTTC. This sequence encodes CASSLGTDNYGYTF.

Details on this clone: One junction end disagrees with the germline gene, perhaps due to a read error. The chain links TRBV6-4 to TRBJ1-2, with D possibly being TRBD1 (5 bases). Germline lookup yields CDR1 MRHNA and CDR2 SNTAGT. This CDR3 spans 11 amino acids. CDR3 DNA: TGTGCCAGCAGTGGGGGAGGGACGACCTTCTTC. Its protein product is CASSGGGTTFF.

The table lists this clone with a count of one. V usage is TRBV5-8 and J usage is TRBJ2-5, with 7 nucleotides matching TRBD1. The V segment lost 4 bases and the J segment 4 bases; nucleotides outside the gene matches: 7. CDR3 length: 14 amino acids. From germline, CDR1 is SGHTS and CDR2 YDEGEE. CDR3 residues: CASSLRDRRETQYF. The CDR3 bases are TGTGCCAGCAGCCTCCGGGACAGAAGAGAGACCCAGTACTTC.

This chain connects TRBV5-6 to TRBJ1-2; D not certain. Germline V gene lookup returns CDR1 SGHDT and CDR2 YYEEEE. This CDR3 is built from 14 residues. Trimming cost V 0 bases and J 7 bases, with 13 bases left between them. CDR3 loop: CASSLGASPAGYTF. The CDR3 DNA is TGTGCCAGCAGCTTGGGGGCCAGCCCAGCTGGCTACACCTTC.

The rearrangement joins TRBV5-5 to TRBJ2-4, with D tentatively TRBD1 (5 bases). V gave up 0 bases and J gave up 2 bases, with 6 bases separating them. The CDR3 has 14 residues. The V gene's germline CDR1 is SGHKS and CDR2 YYEKEE (reference sequence). The CDR3 DNA reads as TGTGCCAGCAGCTTGGGGACAACCAAAAACATTCAGTACTTC. Amino acid sequence: CASSLGTTKNIQYF.